This T cell receptor beta chain was recovered during a study of blood T cells in healthy people across ages. Study-level information: About one barcoded beta molecule per two T cells came from capture by template switching. Study-wide results and caveats: Roughly linear declines in TCR beta diversity per million T cells occurred with age.

Primed by a sample-barcoded 5' primer and a J-beta primer mix, a second PCR proceeded for about 7 to 11 cycles. Each CDR3 protein gets one entry after TCRdb re-called the 5' RACE reads with MiXCR. This sample has more than 1,400,000 distinct CDR3 sequences, with roughly 40% found just once. To note about this clonotype: Its antigen is currently unknown.

The receptor was isolated from a woman younger than 30 in good health. The sequenced material came from blood.

The CDR3 spells CASSFGGLPFEQYF. CDR3 DNA: TGTGCCAGCAGTTTCGGGGGCCTCCCTTTCGAGCAGTACTTC. The chain employs TRBV12-3 or TRBV12-4 and TRBJ2-7; the D gene could be TRBD1 or TRBD2 (6 bases each). The CDR3 covers 14 residues. V was trimmed by 3 bases and J by 6 bases, leaving 15 bases between them.